This T cell receptor (beta chain) was sequenced for a study of persistence of HIV-infected CD4 T cells. Points on this clone: The target antigen is unknown.

An overlapping HIV-1 Gag peptide pool stimulated these cells at roughly 0.97 ug/peptide/mL. CD40L-negative CD69-negative CD45RO-high memory CD4+ T cells were sorted as populations depleted of antigen-responding cells. Donors were HIV-1-infected adults who began suppressive ART during chronic infection. Stimulated PBMCs had first been depleted of CD8+ T cells. V shed 7 bases, J shed 7 bases, and the junction held 6 bases outside the gene matches. The CDR3 sequence is 13 residues long. From germline, CDR1 is LNHDA and CDR2 SQIVND (reference sequence). The libraries were made with immunoSEQ version 4 in survey mode. Sequencing used immunoSEQ multiplex PCR; TCRdb keeps in-frame clones, though not all of them. The sample lists about 64,000 clones, just under 75% seen once, with more than 1.5% in the top ten.

The chain links TRBV19 to TRBJ2-2, with 7 bases matching TRBD1. The receptor comes from an adult man with HIV who was CMV-seropositive. The specimen was CD4+ T cells sorted from PBMCs after approximately 19-hour stimulation, collected from a patient who received antiretroviral therapy. The CDR3 loop reads CASTGQIGGELFF. The CDR3 DNA follows: TGTGCCAGTACGGGACAGATCGGCGGGGAGCTGTTTTTT.